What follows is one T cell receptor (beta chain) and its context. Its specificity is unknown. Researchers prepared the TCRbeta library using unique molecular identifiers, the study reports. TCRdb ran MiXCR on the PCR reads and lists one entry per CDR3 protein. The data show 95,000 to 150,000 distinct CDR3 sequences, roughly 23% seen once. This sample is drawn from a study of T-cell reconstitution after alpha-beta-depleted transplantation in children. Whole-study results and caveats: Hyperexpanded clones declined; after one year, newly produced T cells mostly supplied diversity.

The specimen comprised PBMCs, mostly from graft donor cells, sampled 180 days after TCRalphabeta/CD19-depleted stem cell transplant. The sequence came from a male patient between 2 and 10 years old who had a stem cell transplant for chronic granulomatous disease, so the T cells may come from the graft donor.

As DNA, the CDR3 is TGTGCCAGCAGCCAAGTTGCCTGGGGCGGTTACGAGCAGTACTTC. Amino acid sequence: CASSQVAWGGYEQYF. V and J are TRBV4-2 and TRBJ2-7, with a weak D call TRBD1 (5 bases). With 1 base removed from V and 4 bases from J, the gap between germline ends came to 14 bases. The CDR3 runs to 15 residues. Germline lookup yields CDR1 LGHNA and CDR2 YNFKEQ.